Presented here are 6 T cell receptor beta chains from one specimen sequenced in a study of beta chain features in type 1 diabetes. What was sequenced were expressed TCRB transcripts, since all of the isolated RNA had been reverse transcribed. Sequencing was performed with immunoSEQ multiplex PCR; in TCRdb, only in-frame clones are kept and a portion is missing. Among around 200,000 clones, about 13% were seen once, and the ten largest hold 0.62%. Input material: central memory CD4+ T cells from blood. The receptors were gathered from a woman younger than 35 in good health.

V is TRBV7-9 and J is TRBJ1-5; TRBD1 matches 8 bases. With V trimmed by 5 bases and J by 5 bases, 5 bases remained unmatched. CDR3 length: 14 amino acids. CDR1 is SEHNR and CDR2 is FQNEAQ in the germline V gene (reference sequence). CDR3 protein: CASSTGTGHQPQHF. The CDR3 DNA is TGTGCCAGCAGCACAGGGACAGGCCATCAGCCCCAGCATTTT. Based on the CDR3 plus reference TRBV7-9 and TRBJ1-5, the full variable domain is DTGVSQNPRHKITKRGQNVTFRCDPISEHNRLYWYRQTLGQGPEFLTYFQNEAQLEKSRLLSDRFSAERPKGSFSTLEIQRTEQGDSAMYLCASSTGTGHQPQHFGDGTRLSIL.

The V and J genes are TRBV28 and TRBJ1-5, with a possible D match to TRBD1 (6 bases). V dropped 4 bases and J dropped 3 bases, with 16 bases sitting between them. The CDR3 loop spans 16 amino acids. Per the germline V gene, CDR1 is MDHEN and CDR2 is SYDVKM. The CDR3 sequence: CASSYATGWDNQPQHF. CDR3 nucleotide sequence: TGTGCCAGCAGTTACGCCACAGGGTGGGACAATCAGCCCCAGCATTTT.

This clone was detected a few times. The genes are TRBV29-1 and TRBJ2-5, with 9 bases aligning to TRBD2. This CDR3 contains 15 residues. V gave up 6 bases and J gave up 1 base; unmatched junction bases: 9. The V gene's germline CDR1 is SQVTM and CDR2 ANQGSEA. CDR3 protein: CSVAFGLALQETQYF. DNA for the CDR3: TGCAGCGTGGCCTTTGGACTAGCGCTCCAAGAGACCCAGTACTTC.

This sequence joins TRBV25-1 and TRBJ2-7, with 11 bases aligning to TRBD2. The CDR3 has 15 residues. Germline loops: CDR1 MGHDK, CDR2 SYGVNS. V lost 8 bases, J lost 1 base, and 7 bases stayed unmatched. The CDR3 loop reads CASGPGLAASYEQYF. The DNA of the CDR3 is TGTGCCAGCGGACCGGGACTAGCGGCATCCTACGAGCAGTACTTC.

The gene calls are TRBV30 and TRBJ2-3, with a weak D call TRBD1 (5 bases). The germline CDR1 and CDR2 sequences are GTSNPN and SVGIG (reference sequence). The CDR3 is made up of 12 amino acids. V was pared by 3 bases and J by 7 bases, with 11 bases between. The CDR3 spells CAWSQQGYTQYF. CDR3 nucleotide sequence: TGTGCCTGGAGCCAGCAGGGATATACGCAGTATTTT.

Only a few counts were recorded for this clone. CDR3 sequence: CASSNTGGYNEQFF. CDR3 in DNA: TGTGCCAGCAGTAACACAGGGGGGTACAATGAGCAGTTCTTC. The gene calls are TRBV11-2 and TRBJ2-1; 8 bases line up with TRBD1. From germline, CDR1 is SGHAT and CDR2 FQNNGV. V shed 6 bases, J shed 4 bases, and the junction held 5 bases outside the gene matches. This CDR3 region has 14 residues.